Listed here are 13 T cell receptor beta chains from one sample, sequenced in a study of identical twins (dated by TCRdb to about 2016). The library was generated by 5' RACE. Sequencing relied on an Illumina HiSeq 2000. The public reads were quality trimmed at Q25 with fastp and then assembled into clones with MiXCR by TCRdb, keeping productive beta chains. Every distinct CDR3 protein forms one entry, paired with its most common genes and DNA. The sample profile shows about 530,000 distinct CDR3 sequences; more than 20% of them were found once. More than 0.4% of the sample is taken by the ten largest. These data were also reused for a study on yellow fever vaccine responses in identical twins.

Sequencing was carried out using CD4+ T cells sorted from blood. The receptors here all came from a woman between 18 and 29 years old in good health.

The gene calls are TRBV10-3 and TRBJ1-1; D call uncertain. The CDR3 runs to 12 residues. The ends were cut back, 2 bases at V and 3 bases at J, with 4 bases in the middle. Germline CDR1 is ENHRY and CDR2 is SYGVKD. The CDR3 protein is CAISEGYTEAFF. As DNA, the CDR3 is TGTGCCATCAGTGAGGGGTACACTGAAGCTTTCTTT.

This clonotype has only a few counts. CDR3 protein: CASSLVSGLANNEQFF. In nucleotides, the CDR3 is TGTGCCAGCAGCTTAGTATCCGGACTAGCGAACAATGAGCAGTTCTTC. The chain couples TRBV11-2 to TRBJ2-1; TRBD2 matches at 9 bases. CDR1 and CDR2 from the germline V gene are SGHAT and FQNNGV. The CDR3 loop spans 16 amino acids. Trimming at V came to 1 base and at J to 5 bases, leaving 6 bases not matched to a gene.

This rearrangement joins TRBV7-8 to TRBJ2-1; D remains unclear. CDR3 size: 14 residues. V was trimmed by 1 base and J by 3 bases, leaving 7 bases between them. Germline values: CDR1 SGHVS, CDR2 FQNEAQ. The CDR3: CASSLDWDYNEQFF. CDR3 coding DNA: TGTGCCAGCAGCTTAGACTGGGACTACAATGAGCAGTTCTTC.

In its sample, this clonotype was seen a few times. The rearrangement uses TRBV15 and TRBJ2-4; 7 nucleotides match TRBD1. With V trimmed by 9 bases and J by 0 bases, 14 bases remained unmatched. CDR1 is LNHNV and CDR2 is YYDKDF in the germline V gene (reference sequence). CDR3 size: 17 residues. CDR3 in DNA: TGTGCCACTAGGACAGGCTATAGCGTCAGAGCCAAAAACATTCAGTACTTC. Translated, it gives CATRTGYSVRAKNIQYF.

The CDR3 DNA sequence: TGCGCCAGCAGCTTTTCAGCTAACTATGGCTACACCTTC. Amino acids: CASSFSANYGYTF. V usage is TRBV5-1 and J usage is TRBJ1-2, with no clear D. This CDR3 spans 13 amino acids. Germline lookup yields CDR1 SGHRS and CDR2 YFSETQ. The germline V and J ends were trimmed by 2 bases and 0 bases, with 5 bases remaining between them.

This clonotype was recorded a few times. The chain employs TRBV28 and TRBJ2-1, with 7 nucleotides matching TRBD1. The junction had 6 bases not matched to a gene; V was cut back by 5 bases and J by 2 bases. This CDR3 comprises 15 residues. Germline V gene lookup returns CDR1 MDHEN and CDR2 SYDVKM. The CDR3: CASSQGQPPYNEQFF. CDR3 nucleotide sequence: TGTGCCAGCAGTCAGGGACAGCCCCCCTACAATGAGCAGTTCTTC. Full variable domain (remainder filled in from reference TRBV28 and TRBJ2-1): DVKVTQSSRYLVKRTGEKVFLECVQDMDHENMFWYRQDPGLGLRLIYFSYDVKMKEKGDIPEGYSVSREKKERFSLILESASTNQTSMYLCASSQGQPPYNEQFFGPGTRLTVL.

The V gene is TRBV19, the J gene TRBJ2-1; 8 bases agree with TRBD2. The CDR3 has 14 amino acids. Germline CDR1 LNHDA, CDR2 SQIVND (reference sequence). V lost 5 bases and J lost 10; bases outside the gene matches: 10. The DNA of the CDR3 is TGTGCCAGTAGTCAGTCGGGGGGGCCGGAGGAGCAGTTCTTC. It yields the protein CASSQSGGPEEQFF.

This clonotype was seen repeatedly, ten times or more. The chain joins TRBV7-9 to TRBJ2-1; no definite D call. This CDR3 contains 12 residues. Between the trimmed V and J ends, which lost 1 base and 7 bases, there was a span of 5 bases. Looked up from germline, CDR1 is SEHNR and CDR2 is FQNEAQ (reference sequence). The CDR3 region has the DNA TGTGCCAGCAGCTTAGTCGGAAATGAGCAGTTCTTC. As protein: CASSLVGNEQFF.

V is TRBV5-1 and J is TRBJ2-1; TRBD2 matches at 13 bases. The CDR3 is 17 residues long. The V gene end was trimmed by 1 base and the J gene end by 6 bases; junction bases not matched to a gene: 7. Per germline, CDR1 SGHRS and CDR2 YFSETQ. The CDR3 is CASSLKPGLAGVNEQFF. The CDR3 DNA reads TGCGCCAGCAGCTTGAAGCCCGGACTAGCGGGAGTCAATGAGCAGTTCTTC.

The chain uses TRBV18 and TRBJ2-5; D might be TRBD1 (6 bases). The V gene lost 1 base and the J gene lost 5 bases, with 17 bases spanning the gap. CDR3 length equals 16 residues. Per germline, CDR1 KGHSH and CDR2 LQKENI. CDR3 in DNA: TGTGCCAGCTCACCACGAGGGGGTTATGTAGGGGAGACCCAGTACTTC. Translation gives CASSPRGGYVGETQYF.

This clonotype showed up just a few times. The rearrangement links TRBV10-3 to TRBJ2-7; 14 bases match TRBD2. The CDR3 totals 15 residues. V was pared by 6 bases and J by 5 bases, with 6 bases of the junction left unmatched. The germline V gene has CDR1 ENHRY and CDR2 SYGVKD. Here the CDR3 DNA reads TGTGCCATCAGGGCGGGACTAGCGGGAGTTAACGAGCAGTACTTC. Its protein product is CAIRAGLAGVNEQYF.

The V gene is TRBV3-1, the J gene TRBJ2-5; perhaps TRBD1 as D (6 bases). The CDR3 runs 17 residues. CDR1 LGHDT and CDR2 YNNKEL come from the germline V gene (reference sequence). V was pared by 1 base and J by 2 bases, with 17 bases between. As DNA, the CDR3 is TGTGCCAGCAGCCAAGGACCAGGGACACCCATTCAAGAGACCCAGTACTTC. This translates into CASSQGPGTPIQETQYF.

This chain uses TRBV24-1 with TRBJ2-5; 10 bases are a match to TRBD2. Germline V gene lookup returns CDR1 KGHDR and CDR2 SFDVKD. Trimming removed 3 bases from V and 5 bases from J; junction bases left unmatched: 11. This CDR3 region has 17 residues. The CDR3 region is CATSDPTGLADRETQYF. The DNA for the CDR3 is TGTGCCACCAGTGATCCAACCGGACTAGCGGATCGGGAGACCCAGTACTTC.